This T cell receptor (beta chain) was sequenced during a study of T cells after yellow fever vaccination. Turning to the study itself: Where fractions had low cell numbers, libraries were prepared from them with the SMART-Seq v4 Ultra Low Input RNA kit.

Germline V lookup: CDR1 DFQATT, CDR2 SNEGSKA (reference sequence). Trimming pared 3 bases from V and 2 bases from J, leaving 13 bases between. CDR3 length equals 14 residues. A universal primer site and UMIs were added as TCR cDNA was made by 5'RACE template switching. MiXCR, applied by TCRdb to the 5' RACE reads, yields one record per CDR3 protein. The repertoire holds about 340,000 distinct CDR3 sequences, with almost 4% as singletons. Points from the study as a whole: Among primary-vaccination clones, most reappeared after the booster, at 96% for CD4 and roughly 88% for CD8. Contaminating bulk clonotypes could be abundant in FACS-sorted repertoires.

On this clonotype itself: Antigen specificity is unknown.

The gene calls are TRBV20-1 and TRBJ1-1; maybe TRBD1 (5 bases). The sample consisted of PBMCs, taken 5 days after the yellow fever booster vaccination. The receptor was isolated from a man younger than 35 who received the YFV17D yellow fever vaccine. In DNA, the CDR3 is TGCAGTGCTAGTATTTCCAGGGCAAACACTGAAGCTTTCTTT. Amino acid sequence: CSASISRANTEAFF.